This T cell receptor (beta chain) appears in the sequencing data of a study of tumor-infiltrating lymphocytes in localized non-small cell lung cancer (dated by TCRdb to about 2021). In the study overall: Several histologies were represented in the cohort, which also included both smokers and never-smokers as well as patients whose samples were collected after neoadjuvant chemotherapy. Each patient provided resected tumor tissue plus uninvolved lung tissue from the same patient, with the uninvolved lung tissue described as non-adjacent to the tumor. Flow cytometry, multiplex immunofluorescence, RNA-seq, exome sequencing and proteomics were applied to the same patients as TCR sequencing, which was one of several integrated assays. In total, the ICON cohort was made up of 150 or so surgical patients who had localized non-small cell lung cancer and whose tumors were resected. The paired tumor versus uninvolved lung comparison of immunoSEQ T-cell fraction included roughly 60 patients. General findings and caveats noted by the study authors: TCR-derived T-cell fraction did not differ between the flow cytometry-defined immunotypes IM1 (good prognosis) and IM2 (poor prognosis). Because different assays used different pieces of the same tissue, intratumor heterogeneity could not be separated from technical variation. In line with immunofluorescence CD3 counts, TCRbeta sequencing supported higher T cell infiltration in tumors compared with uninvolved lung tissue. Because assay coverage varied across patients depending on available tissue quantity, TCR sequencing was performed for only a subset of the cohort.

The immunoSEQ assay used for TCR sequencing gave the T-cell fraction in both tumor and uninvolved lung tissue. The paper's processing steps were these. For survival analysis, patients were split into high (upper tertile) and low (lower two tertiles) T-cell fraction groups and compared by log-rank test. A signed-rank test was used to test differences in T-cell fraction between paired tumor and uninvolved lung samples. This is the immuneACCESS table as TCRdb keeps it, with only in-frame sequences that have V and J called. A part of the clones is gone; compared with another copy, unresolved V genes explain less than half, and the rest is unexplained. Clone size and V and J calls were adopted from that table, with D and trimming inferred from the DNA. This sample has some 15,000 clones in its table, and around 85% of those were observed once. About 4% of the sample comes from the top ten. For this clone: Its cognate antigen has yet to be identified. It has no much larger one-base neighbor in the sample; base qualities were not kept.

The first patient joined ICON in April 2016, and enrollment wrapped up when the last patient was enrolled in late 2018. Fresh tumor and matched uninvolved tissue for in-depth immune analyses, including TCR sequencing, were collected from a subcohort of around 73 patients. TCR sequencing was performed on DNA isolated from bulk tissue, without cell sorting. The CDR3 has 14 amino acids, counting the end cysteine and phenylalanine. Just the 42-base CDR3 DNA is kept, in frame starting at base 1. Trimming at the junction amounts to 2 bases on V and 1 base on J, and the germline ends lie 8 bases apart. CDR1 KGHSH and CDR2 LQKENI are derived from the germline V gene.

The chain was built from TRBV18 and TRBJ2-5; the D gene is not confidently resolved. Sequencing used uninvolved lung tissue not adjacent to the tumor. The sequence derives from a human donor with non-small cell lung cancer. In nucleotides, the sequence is TGTGCCAGCTCACCAGGCATCTTCCAAGAGACCCAGTACTTC. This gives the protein CASSPGIFQETQYF.